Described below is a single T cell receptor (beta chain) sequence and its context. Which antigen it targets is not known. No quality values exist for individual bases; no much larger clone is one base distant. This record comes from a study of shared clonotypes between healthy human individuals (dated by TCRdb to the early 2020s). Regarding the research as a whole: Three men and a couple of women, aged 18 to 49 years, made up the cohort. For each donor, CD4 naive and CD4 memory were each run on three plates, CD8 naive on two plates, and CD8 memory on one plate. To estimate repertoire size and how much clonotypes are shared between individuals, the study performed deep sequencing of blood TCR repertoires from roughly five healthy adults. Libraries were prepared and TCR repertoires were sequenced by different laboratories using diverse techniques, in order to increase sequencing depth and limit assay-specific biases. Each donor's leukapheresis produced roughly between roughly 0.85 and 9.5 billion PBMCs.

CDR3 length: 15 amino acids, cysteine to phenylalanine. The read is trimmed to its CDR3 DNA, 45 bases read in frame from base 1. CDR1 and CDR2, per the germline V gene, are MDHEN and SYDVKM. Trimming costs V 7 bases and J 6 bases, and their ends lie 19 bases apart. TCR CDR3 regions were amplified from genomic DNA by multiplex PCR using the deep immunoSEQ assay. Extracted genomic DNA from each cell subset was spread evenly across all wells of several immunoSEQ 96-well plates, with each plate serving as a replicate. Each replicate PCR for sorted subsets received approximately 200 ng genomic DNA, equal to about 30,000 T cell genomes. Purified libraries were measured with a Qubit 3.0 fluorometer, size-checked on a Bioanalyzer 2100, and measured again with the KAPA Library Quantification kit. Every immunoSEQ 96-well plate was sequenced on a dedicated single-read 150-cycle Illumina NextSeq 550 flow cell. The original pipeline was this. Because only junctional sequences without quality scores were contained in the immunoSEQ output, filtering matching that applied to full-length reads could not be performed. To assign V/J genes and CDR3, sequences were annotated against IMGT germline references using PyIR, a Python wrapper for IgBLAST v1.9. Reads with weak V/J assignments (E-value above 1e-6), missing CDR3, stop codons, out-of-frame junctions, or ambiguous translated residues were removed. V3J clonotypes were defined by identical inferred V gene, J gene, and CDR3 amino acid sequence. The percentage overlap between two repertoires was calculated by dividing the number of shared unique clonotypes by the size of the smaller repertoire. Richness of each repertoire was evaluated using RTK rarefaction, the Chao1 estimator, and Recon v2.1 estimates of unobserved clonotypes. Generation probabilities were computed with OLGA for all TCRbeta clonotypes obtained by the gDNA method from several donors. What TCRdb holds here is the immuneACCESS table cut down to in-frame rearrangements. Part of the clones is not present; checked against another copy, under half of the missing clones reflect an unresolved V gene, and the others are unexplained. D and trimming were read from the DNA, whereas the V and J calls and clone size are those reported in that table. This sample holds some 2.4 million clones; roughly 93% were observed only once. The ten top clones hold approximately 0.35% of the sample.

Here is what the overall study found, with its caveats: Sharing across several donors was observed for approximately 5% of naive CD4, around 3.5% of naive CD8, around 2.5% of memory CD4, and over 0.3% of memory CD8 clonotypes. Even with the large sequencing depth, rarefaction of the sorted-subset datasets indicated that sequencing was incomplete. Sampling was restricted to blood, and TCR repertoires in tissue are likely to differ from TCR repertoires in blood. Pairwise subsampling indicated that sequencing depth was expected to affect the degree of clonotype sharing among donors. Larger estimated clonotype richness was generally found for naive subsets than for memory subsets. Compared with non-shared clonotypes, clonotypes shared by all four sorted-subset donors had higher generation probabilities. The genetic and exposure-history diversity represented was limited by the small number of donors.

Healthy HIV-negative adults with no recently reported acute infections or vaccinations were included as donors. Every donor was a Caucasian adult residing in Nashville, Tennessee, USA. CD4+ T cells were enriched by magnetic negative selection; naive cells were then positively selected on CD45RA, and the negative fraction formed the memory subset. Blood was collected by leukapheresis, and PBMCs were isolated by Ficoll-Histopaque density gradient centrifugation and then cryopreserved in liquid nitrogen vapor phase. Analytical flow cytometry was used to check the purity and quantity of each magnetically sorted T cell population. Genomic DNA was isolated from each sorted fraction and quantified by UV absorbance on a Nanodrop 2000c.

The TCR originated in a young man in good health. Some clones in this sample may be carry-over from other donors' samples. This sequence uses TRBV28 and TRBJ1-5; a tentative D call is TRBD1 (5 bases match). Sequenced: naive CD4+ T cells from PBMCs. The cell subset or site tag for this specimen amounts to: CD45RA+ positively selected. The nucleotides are TGTGCCAGCAATTTGCCCCGTCAGGGTGGTCAGCCCCAGCATTTT. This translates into CASNLPRQGGQPQHF.